Below, one T cell receptor beta chain is given with its context. In terms of age and location, participants ranged from roughly 18 to 100 years and lived in about 25 US areas. The sample is drawn from a study of blood T cell repertoires in COVID-19. Study-wide context: In each case, the material was cDNA or gDNA derived from T cells, B-cell-depleted T cells, or PBMCs.

Authors' processing steps: Reference gene primer amplification gave nucleated cell count estimates. Here immunoSEQ multiplex PCR was the method, and the copy in TCRdb shows in-frame clones only, minus some. The V and J calls and the clone size are those of that table, but D and trimming were determined from the DNA. The repertoire holds 230,000 or so clones, 86% seen once, with 3% to 4.5% in the top ten. CDR1 is LNHDA, CDR2 SQIVND, per germline (reference sequence). The CDR3 sequence is 15 residues long. Trimming cost V 5 bases and J 3 bases; bases outside gene matches: 9. The chain recombines TRBV19 with TRBJ1-2, with 7 bases identical to TRBD1. The TCR originated in a woman in her 40s with acute COVID-19. Source material: PBMCs or T cells enriched from blood (not recorded which). The CDR3, as DNA: TGTGCCAGTAGTCCCACAGCGACAGGGCACTATGGCTACACCTTC. The encoded protein is CASSPTATGHYGYTF.